This T cell receptor beta chain stems from a study of identical twins. General observations from the study: Insertions were fewer in abundant cord blood beta clonotypes, whereas memory repertoires showed none of this pattern. Those out-of-frame alpha sequences shared by twins showed an excess of low generation probability.

One entry per CDR3 protein results from TCRdb running MiXCR on the 5' RACE reads. Found here are around 280,000 distinct CDR3 sequences, under 9.5% of them singletons; the top ten hold more than 2%. Germline loops: CDR1 KGHSH, CDR2 LQKENI. Trimming cost V 2 bases and J 15 bases, with 14 bases left between them. The CDR3 runs to 12 residues. This clonotype was seen more than once but under ten times. Its antigen is currently unknown. The sample was also reused in another study, on yellow fever vaccine responses in identical twins. From that paper: Twins' vaccine T cell response reportedly seemed partly convergent, partly personalized.

The sequence was obtained from a woman younger than 30 in good health. The material sequenced was memory (CD45RO+) T cells sorted from blood. The chain uses TRBV18 and TRBJ2-1; no definite D call. CDR3 sequence reads: CASSPDVEGRFF. In DNA form, the CDR3 reads TGTGCCAGCTCACCAGATGTAGAAGGACGGTTCTTC.